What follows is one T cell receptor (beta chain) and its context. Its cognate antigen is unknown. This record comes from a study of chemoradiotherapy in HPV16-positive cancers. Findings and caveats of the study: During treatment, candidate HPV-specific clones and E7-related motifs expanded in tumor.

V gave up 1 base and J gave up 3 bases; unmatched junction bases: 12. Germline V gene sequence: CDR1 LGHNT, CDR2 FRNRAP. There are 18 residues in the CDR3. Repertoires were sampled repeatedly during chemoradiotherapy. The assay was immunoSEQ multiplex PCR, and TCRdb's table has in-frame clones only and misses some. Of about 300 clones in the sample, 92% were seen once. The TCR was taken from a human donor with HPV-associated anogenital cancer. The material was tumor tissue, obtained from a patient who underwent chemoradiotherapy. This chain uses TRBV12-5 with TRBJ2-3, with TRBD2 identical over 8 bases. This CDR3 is CASGLASGLGAFTDTQYF. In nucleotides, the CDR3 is TGTGCTAGTGGTTTGGCCTCGGGACTAGGGGCGTTTACAGATACGCAGTATTTT.